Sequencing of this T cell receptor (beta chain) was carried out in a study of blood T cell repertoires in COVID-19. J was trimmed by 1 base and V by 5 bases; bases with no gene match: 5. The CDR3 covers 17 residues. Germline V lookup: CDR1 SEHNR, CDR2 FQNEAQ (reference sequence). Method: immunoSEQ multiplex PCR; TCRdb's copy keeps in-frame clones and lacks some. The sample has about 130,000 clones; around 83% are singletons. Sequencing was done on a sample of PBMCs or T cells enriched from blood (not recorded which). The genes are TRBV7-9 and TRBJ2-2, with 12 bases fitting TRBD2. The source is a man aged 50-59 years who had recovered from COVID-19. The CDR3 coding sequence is TGTGCCAGCAGCAGCCGACTAGCGGGGGTGAACACCGGGGAGCTGTTTTTT. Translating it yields CASSSRLAGVNTGELFF.